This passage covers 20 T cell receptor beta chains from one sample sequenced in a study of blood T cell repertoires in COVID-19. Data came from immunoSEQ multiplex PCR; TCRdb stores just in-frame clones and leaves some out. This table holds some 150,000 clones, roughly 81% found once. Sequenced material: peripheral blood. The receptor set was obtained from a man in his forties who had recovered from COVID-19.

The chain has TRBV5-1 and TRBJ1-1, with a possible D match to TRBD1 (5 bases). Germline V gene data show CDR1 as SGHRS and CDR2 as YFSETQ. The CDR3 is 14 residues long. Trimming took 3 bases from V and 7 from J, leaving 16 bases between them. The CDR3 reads CASSSTFGAGEAFF. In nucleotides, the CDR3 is TGCGCCAGCAGCTCCACCTTTGGGGCCGGTGAAGCTTTCTTT.

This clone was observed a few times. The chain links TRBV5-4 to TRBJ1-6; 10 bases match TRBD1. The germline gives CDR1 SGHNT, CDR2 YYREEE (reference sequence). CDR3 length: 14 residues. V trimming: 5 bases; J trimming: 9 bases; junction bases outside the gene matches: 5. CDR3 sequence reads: CASRSGTGVSPLHF. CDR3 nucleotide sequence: TGTGCCAGCAGGTCCGGGACAGGGGTTTCACCCCTCCACTTT.

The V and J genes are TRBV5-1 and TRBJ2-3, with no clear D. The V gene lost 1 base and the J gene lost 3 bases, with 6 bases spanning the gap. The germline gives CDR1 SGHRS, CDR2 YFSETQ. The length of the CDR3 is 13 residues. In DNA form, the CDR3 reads TGCGCCAGCAGCTTGAGCCCTACAGATACGCAGTATTTT. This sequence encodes CASSLSPTDTQYF.

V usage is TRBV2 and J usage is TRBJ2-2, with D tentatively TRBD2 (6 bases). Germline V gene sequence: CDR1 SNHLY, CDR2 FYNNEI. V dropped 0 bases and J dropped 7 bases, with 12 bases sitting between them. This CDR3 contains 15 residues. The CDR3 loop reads CASSEAGTAGGELFF. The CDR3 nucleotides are TGTGCCAGCAGTGAAGCCGGGACTGCCGGCGGGGAGCTGTTTTTT.

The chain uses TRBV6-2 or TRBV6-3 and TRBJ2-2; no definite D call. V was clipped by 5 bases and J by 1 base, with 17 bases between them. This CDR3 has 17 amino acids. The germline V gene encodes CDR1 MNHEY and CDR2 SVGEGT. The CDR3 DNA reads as TGTGCCAGCAGTGCAATTTCTGAGGTCTTGAACACCGGGGAGCTGTTTTTT. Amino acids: CASSAISEVLNTGELFF.

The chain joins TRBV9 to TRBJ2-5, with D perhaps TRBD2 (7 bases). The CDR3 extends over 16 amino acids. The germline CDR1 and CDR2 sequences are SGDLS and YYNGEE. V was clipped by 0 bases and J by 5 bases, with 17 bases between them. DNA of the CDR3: TGTGCCAGCAGCGTAGAGGGGCGGGGGCCCGCCGAGACCCAGTACTTC. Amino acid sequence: CASSVEGRGPAETQYF.

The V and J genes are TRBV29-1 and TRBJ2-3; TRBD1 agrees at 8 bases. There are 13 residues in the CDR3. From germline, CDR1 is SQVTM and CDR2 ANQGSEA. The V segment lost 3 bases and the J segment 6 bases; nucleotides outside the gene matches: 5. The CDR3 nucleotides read TGCAGCGTTGAGGACAGGGATAGGGATACGCAGTATTTT. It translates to CSVEDRDRDTQYF.

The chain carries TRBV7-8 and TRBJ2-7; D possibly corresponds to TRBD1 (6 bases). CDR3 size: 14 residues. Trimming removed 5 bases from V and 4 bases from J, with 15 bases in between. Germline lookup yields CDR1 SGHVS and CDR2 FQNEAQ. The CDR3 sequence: CASSPGPQGYEQYF. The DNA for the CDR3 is TGTGCCAGCAGCCCGGGACCGCAGGGGTACGAGCAGTACTTC.

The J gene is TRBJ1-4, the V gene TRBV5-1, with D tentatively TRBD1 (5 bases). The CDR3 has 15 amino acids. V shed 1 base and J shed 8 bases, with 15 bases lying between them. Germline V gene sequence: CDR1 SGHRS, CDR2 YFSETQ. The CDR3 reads CASSLSTGFQEKLFF. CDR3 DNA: TGCGCCAGCAGCTTGAGCACAGGTTTCCAAGAAAAACTGTTTTTT. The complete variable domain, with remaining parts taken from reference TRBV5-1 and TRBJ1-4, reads KAGVTQTPRYLIKTRGQQVTLSCSPISGHRSVSWYQQTPGQGLQFLFEYFSETQRNKGNFPGRFSGRQFSNSRSEMNVSTLELGDSALYLCASSLSTGFQEKLFFGSGTQLSVL.

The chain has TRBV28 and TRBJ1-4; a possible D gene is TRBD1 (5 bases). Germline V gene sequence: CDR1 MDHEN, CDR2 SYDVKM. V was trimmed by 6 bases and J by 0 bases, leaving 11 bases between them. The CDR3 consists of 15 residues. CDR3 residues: CASRHGGTTNEKLFF. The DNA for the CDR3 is TGTGCCAGCAGACACGGGGGGACAACTAATGAAAAACTGTTTTTT. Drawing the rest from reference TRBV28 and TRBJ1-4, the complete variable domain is DVKVTQSSRYLVKRTGEKVFLECVQDMDHENMFWYRQDPGLGLRLIYFSYDVKMKEKGDIPEGYSVSREKKERFSLILESASTNQTSMYLCASRHGGTTNEKLFFGSGTQLSVL.

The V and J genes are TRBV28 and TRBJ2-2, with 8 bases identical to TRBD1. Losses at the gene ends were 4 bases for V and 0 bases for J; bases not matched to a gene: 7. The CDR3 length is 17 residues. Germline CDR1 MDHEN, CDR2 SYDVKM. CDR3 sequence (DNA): TGTGCCAGCAGTTCTCCAGGGGGCGTCGCGAACACCGGGGAGCTGTTTTTT. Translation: CASSSPGGVANTGELFF. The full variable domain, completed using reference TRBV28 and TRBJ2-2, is DVKVTQSSRYLVKRTGEKVFLECVQDMDHENMFWYRQDPGLGLRLIYFSYDVKMKEKGDIPEGYSVSREKKERFSLILESASTNQTSMYLCASSSPGGVANTGELFFGEGSRLTVL.

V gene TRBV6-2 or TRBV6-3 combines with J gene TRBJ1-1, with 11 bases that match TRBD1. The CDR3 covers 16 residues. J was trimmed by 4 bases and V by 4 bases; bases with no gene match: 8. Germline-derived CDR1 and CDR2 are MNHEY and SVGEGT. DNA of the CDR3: TGTGCCAGCAGTTTGCGGACAGGGGGCTTCGGCACTGAAGCTTTCTTT. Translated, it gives CASSLRTGGFGTEAFF.

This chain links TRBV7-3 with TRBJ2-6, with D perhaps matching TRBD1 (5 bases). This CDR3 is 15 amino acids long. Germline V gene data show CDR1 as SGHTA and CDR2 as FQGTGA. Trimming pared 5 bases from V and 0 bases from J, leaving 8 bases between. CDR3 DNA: TGTGCCAGCAGCGCTAGGGGCTCTGGGGCCAACGTCCTGACTTTC. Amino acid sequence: CASSARGSGANVLTF.

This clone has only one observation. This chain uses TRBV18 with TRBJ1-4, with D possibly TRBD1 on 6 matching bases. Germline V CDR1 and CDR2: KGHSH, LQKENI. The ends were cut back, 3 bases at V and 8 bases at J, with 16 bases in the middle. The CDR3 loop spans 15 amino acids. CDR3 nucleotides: TGTGCCAGCTCACCCGCAGGGGTAAGAAAGGAAAAACTGTTTTTT. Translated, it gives CASSPAGVRKEKLFF.

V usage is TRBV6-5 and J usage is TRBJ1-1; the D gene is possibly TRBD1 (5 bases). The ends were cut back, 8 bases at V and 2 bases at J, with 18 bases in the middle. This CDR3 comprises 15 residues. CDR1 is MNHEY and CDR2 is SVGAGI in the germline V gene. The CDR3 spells CASRKTRAGNTEAFF. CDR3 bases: TGTGCCAGCCGAAAAACCAGGGCAGGAAACACTGAAGCTTTCTTT.

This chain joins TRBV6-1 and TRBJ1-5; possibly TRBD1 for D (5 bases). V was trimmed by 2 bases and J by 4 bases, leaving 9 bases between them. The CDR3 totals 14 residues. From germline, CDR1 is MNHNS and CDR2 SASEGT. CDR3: CASSEWSGNQPQHF. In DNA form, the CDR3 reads TGTGCCAGCAGTGAATGGTCAGGGAATCAGCCCCAGCATTTT.

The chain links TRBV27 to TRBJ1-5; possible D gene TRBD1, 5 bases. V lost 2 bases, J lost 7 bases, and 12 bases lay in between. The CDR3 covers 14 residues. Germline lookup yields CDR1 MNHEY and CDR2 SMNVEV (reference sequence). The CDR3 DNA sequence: TGTGCCAGCAGTTTAATGGGTCAGGGACAGCCCCAGCATTTT. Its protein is CASSLMGQGQPQHF.

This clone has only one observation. CDR3 amino acids: CASSLDGGQVGELFF. CDR3 in DNA: TGTGCCAGCAGCTTAGACGGGGGGCAGGTCGGGGAGCTGTTTTTT. J is TRBJ2-2 and V is TRBV7-2; D is perhaps TRBD2 (7 bases). Germline V gene sequence: CDR1 SGHTA, CDR2 FQGNSA. The CDR3 contains 15 residues. The ends were cut back, 1 base at V and 7 bases at J, with 13 bases in the middle.

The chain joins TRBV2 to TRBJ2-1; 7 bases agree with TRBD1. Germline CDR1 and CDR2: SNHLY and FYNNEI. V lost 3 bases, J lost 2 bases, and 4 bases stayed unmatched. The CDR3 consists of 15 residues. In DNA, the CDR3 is TGTGCCAGCAGTGAGGCCCAGGGGGCCTACAATGAGCAGTTCTTC. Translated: CASSEAQGAYNEQFF.

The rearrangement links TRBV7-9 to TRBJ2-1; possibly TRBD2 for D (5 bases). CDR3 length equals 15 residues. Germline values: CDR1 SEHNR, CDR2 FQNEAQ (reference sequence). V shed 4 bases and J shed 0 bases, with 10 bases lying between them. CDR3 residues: CASSYGLGSYNEQFF. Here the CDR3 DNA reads TGTGCCAGCAGCTACGGACTCGGCTCCTACAATGAGCAGTTCTTC.